This T cell receptor beta chain was observed in a study of CD8+CD57+ T cells in acquired aplastic anemia. On the study more broadly: Isolated CD4+ and CD8+ cells, once sorted, yielded DNA averaging roughly 3.2 ug. Study observations and caveats: Patients and controls shared 25 to 30 CD8+ CDR3 sequences, which appeared highly expressed in patients and within their immunodominant clones. For CD8+ Simpson's diversity, patients and controls showed no significant difference.

This clonotype was seen repeatedly, ten times or more. Its antigen is unidentified. Both TCR beta VDJ combination and CDR3 sequence profiling were carried out. Genomic DNA was the template for this profiling. MiXCR was run by TCRdb on the reads, yielding one entry per CDR3 protein. The sample consists of 200,000 to 250,000 distinct CDR3 sequences, approximately 35% of them appearing once. The sample was sorted CD4+, CD8+, or CD8+CD57+ T cells (not recorded which) from PBMCs. The origin of this receptor is a human donor in good health, serving as a control.

The CDR3 loop reads CATSENRDNTEAFF. The CDR3 bases are TGTGCCACCAGTGAGAACAGGGATAACACTGAAGCTTTCTTT. This chain links TRBV24-1 with TRBJ1-1; D is possibly TRBD1 (6 bases). The CDR3 length is 14 residues. Germline values: CDR1 KGHDR, CDR2 SFDVKD. V was trimmed by 4 bases and J by 2 bases, leaving 10 bases between them.